A selection of T cell receptor beta chains follows, all from one sample in a study of long-term antiretroviral therapy in people with HIV. Libraries were prepared by immunoSEQ multiplex PCR; TCRdb keeps only in-frame clonotypes and omits some of them. The table includes roughly 30,000 clones, roughly 83% detected once. Sequencing used unsorted PBMCs, obtained 2.7 to 2.8 years after starting antiretroviral therapy. Receptors originate from a man aged 25-45 years with HIV. Each CDR3 is given with its conserved first and last residue. The D gene is left open where the match is weak. Clone size, where shown, is once, few, many, or a class for clones that have expanded.

V	size	D	J	CDR3	DNA
TRBV5-6	-	-	TRBJ2-7	CASSFRSEYEQYF	TGTGCCAGCAGCTTCCGCTCAGAATACGAGCAGTACTTC
TRBV5-5	-	-	TRBJ1-3	CASRAGGSSGNTIYF	TGTGCCAGCAGGGCCGGCGGAAGCTCTGGAAACACCATATATTTT
TRBV6-5	-	-	TRBJ2-7	CASSYFPDTSYEQYF	TGTGCCAGCAGTTATTTCCCGGACACTTCCTACGAGCAGTACTTC
TRBV7-2	-	TRBD2	TRBJ2-7	CASSLPISGRGYEQYF	TGTGCCAGCAGCTTACCCATTAGCGGGAGAGGTTACGAGCAGTACTTC
TRBV28	-	-	TRBJ1-5	CASRAAGFSNQPQHF	TGTGCCAGCAGGGCCGCAGGGTTCAGCAATCAGCCCCAGCATTTT
TRBV6-6	few	-	TRBJ1-6	CASSTDPYNSPLHF	TGTGCCAGCAGTACGGACCCTTATAATTCACCCCTCCACTTT
TRBV2	-	-	TRBJ1-3	CASDLSSGNTIYF	TGTGCCAGCGACCTCTCCTCTGGAAACACCATATATTTT
TRBV7-3	-	-	TRBJ1-1	CASSPRGVSEAFF	TGTGCCAGCAGCCCGAGAGGGGTCTCTGAAGCTTTCTTT
TRBV5-1	-	-	TRBJ2-7	CASSLVAQPAYEQYF	TGCGCCAGCAGCTTGGTTGCACAACCGGCCTACGAGCAGTACTTC
TRBV13	-	TRBD1	TRBJ1-4	CASSLQGAVGKLFF	TGTGCCAGCAGCCTACAGGGGGCGGTCGGAAAACTGTTTTTT
TRBV14	-	-	TRBJ2-7	CASSQGWGSYEQYF	TGTGCCAGCAGCCAAGGGTGGGGCTCCTACGAGCAGTACTTC
TRBV19	-	-	TRBJ2-5	CASSSAAQETQYF	TGTGCCAGTAGTAGCGCAGCCCAAGAGACCCAGTACTTC
TRBV27	-	-	TRBJ2-3	CASSSLGDTQYF	TGTGCCAGCAGTTCCTTGGGGGATACGCAGTATTTT
TRBV4-2	-	-	TRBJ2-2	CASSQASPGGGELFF	TGTGCCAGCAGCCAAGCATCCCCCGGGGGCGGGGAGCTGTTTTTT
TRBV28	-	-	TRBJ1-5	CASSFKARGSRQPQHF	TGTGCCAGCAGTTTTAAGGCCCGGGGGTCGAGGCAGCCCCAGCATTTT
TRBV28	-	-	TRBJ1-2	CASSSGPFYGYTF	TGTGCCAGCAGTTCCGGACCGTTCTATGGCTACACCTTC
TRBV5-1	-	-	TRBJ1-5	CASRPTGGNQPQHF	TGCGCCAGCAGGCCTACTGGGGGCAATCAGCCCCAGCATTTT